The 19 T cell receptor beta chains below come from one sample, sequenced in a study of T cell changes during pregnancy in multiple sclerosis. Repertoires were generated with immunoSEQ multiplex PCR, while TCRdb's copy carries only in-frame clones and drops some. The sample includes under 65,000 clones, around 92% of them seen just once. The sequences come from CD4+ T cells from peripheral blood mononuclear cells, collected after pregnancy. The receptors shown here come from a female donor with multiple sclerosis, enrolled in a pregnancy study.

V is TRBV7-6 and J is TRBJ1-6; tentative D call: TRBD1 (5 bases). CDR1 and CDR2 from the germline V gene are SGHVS and FNYEAQ. The CDR3 covers 18 residues. Deletions cut 4 bases from V and 3 bases from J, with 19 bases between. DNA of the CDR3: TGTGCCAGCAGCTGGGGGTCCCGGGGGGGGAACTATAATTCACCCCTCCACTTT. Translated, it gives CASSWGSRGGNYNSPLHF.

The V call is TRBV2, the J call TRBJ2-7, with D perhaps TRBD2 (5 bases). Germline V gives CDR1 SNHLY, CDR2 FYNNEI. The length of the CDR3 is 12 residues. V lost 6 bases to trimming and J lost 3 bases, with 9 bases between them. CDR3 amino acids: CASRADGYEQYF. CDR3 in DNA: TGTGCCAGCAGAGCGGACGGCTACGAGCAGTACTTC. The full variable domain, in which reference TRBV2 and TRBJ2-7 provide the parts outside the CDR3, is EPEVTQTPSHQVTQMGQEVILRCVPISNHLYFYWYRQILGQKVEFLVSFYNNEISEKSEIFDDQFSVERPDGSNFTLKIRSTKLEDSAMYFCASRADGYEQYFGPGTRLTVT.

The rearrangement uses TRBV7-2 and TRBJ1-3, with TRBD1 identical over 7 bases. V was clipped by 5 bases and J by 2 bases; unmatched bases: 9. The CDR3 covers 16 residues. Germline V gene sequence: CDR1 SGHTA, CDR2 FQGNSA. Here the CDR3 reads CASSPFRQGAGNTIYF. DNA for the CDR3: TGTGCCAGCAGCCCATTCCGACAGGGCGCTGGAAACACCATATATTTT.

The chain employs TRBV19 and TRBJ2-6; 8 bases match TRBD1. The CDR3 consists of 16 residues. Germline CDR1 LNHDA, CDR2 SQIVND (reference sequence). The ends lost 8 bases at V and 0 bases at J; junction bases unmatched: 6. The CDR3, as DNA: TGTGCCAGTTGGGACAGGAGGAGCTCTGGGGCCAACGTCCTGACTTTC. Its protein product is CASWDRRSSGANVLTF.

The chain couples TRBV7-2 to TRBJ1-2; D perhaps matches TRBD1 (5 bases). CDR1 and CDR2 from the germline V gene are SGHTA and FQGNSA. This CDR3 comprises 17 residues. The V gene lost 5 bases and the J gene lost 0 bases, with 19 bases spanning the gap. The CDR3 DNA reads as TGTGCCAGCAGCAGCCGGGGGTCGCCCTTGTCTAACTATGGCTACACCTTC. Translation: CASSSRGSPLSNYGYTF. The full variable domain, with the rest looked up from reference TRBV7-2 and TRBJ1-2, is GAGVSQSPSNKVTEKGKDVELRCDPISGHTALYWYRQSLGQGLEFLIYFQGNSAPDKSGLPSDRFSAERTGGSVSTLTIQRTQQEDSAVYLCASSSRGSPLSNYGYTFGSGTRLTVV.

This clone was found once. This sequence joins TRBV5-4 and TRBJ1-1; TRBD1 agrees at 10 bases. The CDR3 is made up of 19 amino acids. In germline, CDR1 is SGHNT, CDR2 YYREEE (reference sequence). The V and J ends lost 2 bases and 6 bases, in that order; junction bases with no gene match: 19. This chain's CDR3 is CASSFAPKADRGSLAEAFF. CDR3 in DNA: TGTGCCAGCAGCTTCGCCCCGAAAGCGGACAGGGGGTCCCTGGCTGAAGCTTTCTTT. The full variable domain, with the rest looked up from reference TRBV5-4 and TRBJ1-1, is ETGVTQSPTHLIKTRGQQVTLRCSSQSGHNTVSWYQQALGQGPQFIFQYYREEENGRGNFPPRFSGLQFPNYSSELNVNALELDDSALYLCASSFAPKADRGSLAEAFFGQGTRLTVV.

The gene calls are TRBV7-3 and TRBJ2-3; 9 nucleotides agree with TRBD2. Germline CDR1 and CDR2: SGHTA and FQGTGA. V dropped 3 bases and J dropped 4; count of bases not matched to a gene: 5. This CDR3 has 15 amino acids. CDR3 DNA sequence: TGTGCCAGCAGCTTCCAGGGCGGGGGGGCAGATACGCAGTATTTT. Its protein is CASSFQGGGADTQYF. Full variable domain (outside the CDR3, taken from reference TRBV7-3 and TRBJ2-3): GAGVSQTPSNKVTEKGKYVELRCDPISGHTALYWYRQSLGQGPEFLIYFQGTGAADDSGLPNDRFFAVRPEGSVSTLKIQRTERGDSAVYLCASSFQGGGADTQYFGPGTRLTVL.

The CDR3: CATSRDKTLGQANQPQHF. DNA for the CDR3: TGTGCCACCAGCAGAGACAAAACGTTGGGCCAGGCCAATCAGCCCCAGCATTTT. The V call is TRBV15, the J call TRBJ1-5; D ambiguous. In germline, CDR1 is LNHNV, CDR2 YYDKDF (reference sequence). This CDR3 region has 18 residues. Trimming stripped 0 bases from V and 3 bases from J, with 18 bases between.

This chain joins TRBV7-8 and TRBJ2-1; no clear D. CDR1 and CDR2 from the germline V gene are SGHVS and FQNEAQ. The CDR3 is 14 residues long. V lost 8 bases to trimming and J lost 6 bases, with 17 bases between them. CDR3 sequence: CASAKASWANEQFF. The CDR3 DNA is TGTGCCAGCGCGAAGGCGTCGTGGGCCAATGAGCAGTTCTTC. Looking up the rest from reference TRBV7-8 and TRBJ2-1 gives the full variable domain: GAGVSQSPRYKVAKRGQDVALRCDPISGHVSLFWYQQALGQGPEFLTYFQNEAQLDKSGLPSDRFFAERPEGSVSTLKIQRTQQEDSAVYLCASAKASWANEQFFGPGTRLTVL.

The chain is built from TRBV7-2 and TRBJ1-2, with TRBD1 matching over 9 bases. The ends lost 5 bases at V and 2 bases at J; junction bases unmatched: 6. The CDR3 consists of 15 residues. CDR1 and CDR2 from the germline V gene are SGHTA and FQGNSA. CDR3 DNA sequence: TGTGCCAGCAGCGCCCGGGACAGGGCAAACTATGGCTACACCTTC. It is translated as CASSARDRANYGYTF.

The rearrangement joins TRBV11-3 to TRBJ2-2, with TRBD2 identical over 8 bases. From germline, CDR1 is SGHNT and CDR2 YENEEA. CDR3 length: 15 amino acids. V gave up 2 bases and J gave up 4 bases; unmatched junction bases: 3. The CDR3 region has the DNA TGTGCCAGCAGCTTACGTCTAGCGGGCACCGGGGAGCTGTTTTTT. This gives the protein CASSLRLAGTGELFF.

This clone showed up just a few times. The V and J genes are TRBV7-2 and TRBJ1-5, with D unclear. The CDR3 consists of 12 residues. Per germline, CDR1 SGHTA and CDR2 FQGNSA. Trimming cost V 4 bases and J 9 bases, with 10 bases left between them. For the CDR3, the DNA is TGTGCCAGCAGCTCCAGCGCGAGGCCCCAGCATTTT. This translates into CASSSSARPQHF.

The gene calls are TRBV10-3 and TRBJ1-2; the D gene is possibly TRBD1 (5 bases). This CDR3 region has 14 residues. Per the germline V gene, CDR1 is ENHRY and CDR2 is SYGVKD. V lost 2 bases and J lost 3, with 10 bases in between. Written as DNA, the CDR3 is TGTGCCATCAGTGAGGGGGGGAGCTACTATGGCTACACCTTC. Amino acids: CAISEGGSYYGYTF.

The chain joins TRBV4-2 to TRBJ2-5, with 9 bases matching TRBD2. Germline V gene data show CDR1 as LGHNA and CDR2 as YNFKEQ. V was pared by 0 bases and J by 4 bases, with 12 bases of the junction left unmatched. The CDR3 covers 18 residues. The DNA of the CDR3 is TGTGCCAGCAGCCAAGATTTCCAGCGGGGGGCCGTGGGAGAGACCCAGTACTTC. It specifies CASSQDFQRGAVGETQYF.

This clone has only one observation. The V and J genes are TRBV6-1 and TRBJ1-1; TRBD1 matches 8 bases. Losses at the gene ends were 4 bases for V and 8 bases for J; bases not matched to a gene: 9. Germline loops: CDR1 MNHNS, CDR2 SASEGT. This CDR3 is built from 14 residues. Here the CDR3 reads CASSARDRMAEAFF. The CDR3 bases are TGTGCCAGCAGTGCCCGGGACAGGATGGCCGAAGCTTTCTTT.

The V gene is TRBV6-5, the J gene TRBJ2-5; 9 nucleotides agree with TRBD1. CDR1 is MNHEY, CDR2 SVGAGI, per germline. The V and J ends lost 6 bases and 5 bases, in that order; junction bases with no gene match: 4. The CDR3 contains 13 residues. Here the CDR3 reads CASSHRGRETQYF. Here the CDR3 DNA reads TGTGCCAGCAGCCACAGGGGGCGGGAGACCCAGTACTTC.

Here the CDR3 DNA reads TGTGCCAGCAATCTAGGGGGCAGCTCCTACGAGCAGTACTTC. This gives the protein CASNLGGSSYEQYF. V is TRBV18 and J is TRBJ2-7, with TRBD1 matching over 7 bases. CDR1 is KGHSH and CDR2 is LQKENI in the germline V gene. V dropped 8 bases and J dropped 0; count of bases not matched to a gene: 7. This CDR3 comprises 14 residues.

The chain combines TRBV5-6 with TRBJ1-5; no clear D. Germline V lookup: CDR1 SGHDT, CDR2 YYEEEE. The CDR3 has 12 amino acids. The V gene lost 2 bases and the J gene lost 5 bases, with 5 bases spanning the gap. The CDR3 loop reads CASSFLHQPQHF. The DNA for the CDR3 is TGTGCCAGCAGCTTTCTTCATCAGCCCCAGCATTTT.

The V call is TRBV5-6, the J call TRBJ2-4; the D gene is possibly TRBD2 (5 bases). Germline V lookup: CDR1 SGHDT, CDR2 YYEEEE. Deletions cut 2 bases from V and 8 bases from J, with 14 bases between. The CDR3 is 14 residues long. CDR3 DNA: TGTGCCAGCAGCTTAGGACCCCGAGGGCACATTCAGTACTTC. As protein: CASSLGPRGHIQYF.